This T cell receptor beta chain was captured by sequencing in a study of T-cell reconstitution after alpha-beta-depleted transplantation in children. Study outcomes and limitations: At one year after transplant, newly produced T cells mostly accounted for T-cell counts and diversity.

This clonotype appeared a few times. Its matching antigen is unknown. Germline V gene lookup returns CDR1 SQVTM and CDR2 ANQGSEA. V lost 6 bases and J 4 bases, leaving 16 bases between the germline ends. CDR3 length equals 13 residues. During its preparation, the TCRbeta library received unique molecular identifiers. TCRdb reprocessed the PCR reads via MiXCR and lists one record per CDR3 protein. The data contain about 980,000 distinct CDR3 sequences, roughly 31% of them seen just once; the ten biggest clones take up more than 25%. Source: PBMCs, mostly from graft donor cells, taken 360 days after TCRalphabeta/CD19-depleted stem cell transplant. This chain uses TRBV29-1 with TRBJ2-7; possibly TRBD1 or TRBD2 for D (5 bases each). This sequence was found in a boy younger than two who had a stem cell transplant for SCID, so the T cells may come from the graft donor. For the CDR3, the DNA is TGCAGCGTCTGGCAGGGAGTAAGTTACGAGCAGTACTTC. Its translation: CSVWQGVSYEQYF.